This T cell receptor (beta chain) was captured by sequencing in a study of shared clonotypes between healthy human individuals. Background on the study: Researchers drew samples from a couple of women and three men aged 18 to 49. Each donor had three CD4 naive, three CD4 memory, two CD8 naive and one CD8 memory plate.

Concerning this clone: Its cognate antigen is unknown.

Sequencing used immunoSEQ multiplex PCR; TCRdb keeps in-frame clones, though not all of them. This table holds approximately 2.5 million clones, around 94% found once. CDR1 and CDR2 from the germline V gene are MDHEN and SYDVKM. With 3 bases removed from V and 2 bases from J, the gap between germline ends came to 7 bases. The CDR3 extends over 13 amino acids. Study-wide results and limits: Some naive CD4 clonotypes, roughly 5%, turned up in common across several donors.

Each of the donors was a healthy adult who was HIV-negative and had not had a recent acute infection or vaccination. The sequencing sample was made of naive CD4+ T cells sorted from blood. As to subset: CD45RA+ positively selected. V usage is TRBV28 and J usage is TRBJ1-2; D ambiguous. This TCR came from a man between 18 and 35 years old in good health. The CDR3 sequence is CASSFAGNYGYTF. In nucleotides, the CDR3 is TGTGCCAGCAGTTTTGCCGGGAACTATGGCTACACCTTC.